This T cell receptor beta chain was recovered during a study of a mutant IDH1 vaccine in newly diagnosed glioma. Study details: The start of vaccination came 4-6 weeks after radiotherapy alone, or with temozolomide cycles. Treated patients, averaging around 40 years, were roughly 62% male and about 38% female.

Per the germline V gene, CDR1 is WNHNN and CDR2 is SYGVQD (reference sequence). V dropped 6 bases and J dropped 9 bases, with 12 bases sitting between them. This CDR3 has 12 amino acids. The time point: week 47, end of study. It was 300 ug of mutant IDH1 20-mer peptide that made up each vaccine dose, given with topical imiquimod. TCRdb's copy holds only in-frame clones and misses some; the assay was immunoSEQ multiplex PCR. The data show tens of thousands of clones, with 82% seen just once and approximately 3.6% held by the top ten. Comment on this clone: What it recognizes is unknown.

The clonotype originates from a man aged 40-49 years with glioma. Some clones in this sample may be carry-over from other donors' samples. The chain has TRBV10-1 and TRBJ1-5; D uncertain. Sequences were derived from PBMCs, sampled from a glioma patient whose treatment included an IDH1 peptide vaccine. CDR3 region: CASSQTSRPQHF. The CDR3 DNA follows: TGCGCCAGCAGCCAGACCTCCCGGCCCCAGCATTTT.